This section outlines one T cell receptor (beta chain) sequence together with its context. This clonotype was recorded a few times. Its antigen is still unknown. No quality values exist for individual bases; no much larger clone is one base distant. Sequencing instrument: Illumina HiSeq 1500. Clones were called with MiXCR by TCRdb after fastp trimmed the public reads at Q25, and only in-frame beta chains were retained. CDR3 protein duplicates are merged, each entry listing the most common genes and DNA. For this sample the table gives some 130,000 distinct CDR3 sequences, of which approximately 8.8% were detected only once. The top ten clonotypes cover about 9.5% of the sample. The data were obtained in a study of T cell repertoires in cytomegalovirus infection (dated by TCRdb to between 2018 and 2020). About the full investigation: The HLA type of each donor mattered for the analysis, because public TCR beta signatures pointed to carriage of CMV infection along with the matching HLA type. Overall study results and their limits: Carriers of CMV infection plus the relevant HLA type were discriminated by the cumulative frequency of public TCR beta family members in the study cohort and in an independent roughly 370-donor cohort. In the ex vivo response, HLA-C-restricted CMV-specific TCR beta clonotypes were dominant, and in two of eight donors the single most frequent clonotype came from this HLA-C-restricted group.

CDR1 and CDR2, per the germline V gene (reference sequence), are LNHNV and YYDKDF. The CDR3 starts with the cysteine, ends with the phenylalanine, and has 15 residues. CDR3 DNA only is kept here, 45 bases in frame from base 1. From V the trimming removes 3 bases and from J it removes 0 bases, while the gene matches leave 0 bases of the junction unaccounted for. This clonotype originated in a human donor in good health (CMV status not recorded). Some clones in this sample may be carry-over from other donors' samples. The sequenced sample consisted of PBMCs. Rearrangement joined TRBV15 to TRBJ1-3; 9 bases in the middle match TRBD1. Read as DNA, the sequence is TGTGCCACCAGCAGGGACAGGGGCTCTGGAAACACCATATATTTT. Its product reads: CATSRDRGSGNTIYF.